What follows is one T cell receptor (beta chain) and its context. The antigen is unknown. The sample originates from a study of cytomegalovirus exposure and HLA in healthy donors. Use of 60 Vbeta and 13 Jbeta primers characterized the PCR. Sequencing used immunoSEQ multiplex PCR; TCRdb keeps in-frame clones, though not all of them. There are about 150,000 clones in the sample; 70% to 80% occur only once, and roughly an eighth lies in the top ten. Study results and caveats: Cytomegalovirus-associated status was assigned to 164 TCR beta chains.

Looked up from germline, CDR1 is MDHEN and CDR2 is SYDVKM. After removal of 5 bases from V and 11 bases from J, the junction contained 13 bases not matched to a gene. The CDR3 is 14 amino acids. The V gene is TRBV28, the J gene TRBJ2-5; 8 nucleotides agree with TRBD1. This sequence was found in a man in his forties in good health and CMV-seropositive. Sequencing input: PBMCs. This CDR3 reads CASSAAGGWGEQYF. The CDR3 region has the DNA TGTGCCAGCAGTGCGGCAGGGGGCTGGGGGGAGCAGTACTTC.